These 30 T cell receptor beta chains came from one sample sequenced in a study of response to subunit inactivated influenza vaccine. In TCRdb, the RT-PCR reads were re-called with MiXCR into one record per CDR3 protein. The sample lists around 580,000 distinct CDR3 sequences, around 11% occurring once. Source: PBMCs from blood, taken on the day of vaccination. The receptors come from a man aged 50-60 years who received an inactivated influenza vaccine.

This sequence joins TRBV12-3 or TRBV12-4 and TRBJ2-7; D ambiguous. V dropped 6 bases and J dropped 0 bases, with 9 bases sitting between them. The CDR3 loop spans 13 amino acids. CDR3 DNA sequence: TGTGCCAGCAGAGACGGTTACTCCTACGAGCAGTACTTC. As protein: CASRDGYSYEQYF.

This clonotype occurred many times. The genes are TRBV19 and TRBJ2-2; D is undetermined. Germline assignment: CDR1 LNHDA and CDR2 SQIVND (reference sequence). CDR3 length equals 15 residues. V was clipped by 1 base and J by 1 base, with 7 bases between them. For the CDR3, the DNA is TGTGCCAGTAGTATAGGACTGAGGAACACCGGGGAGCTGTTTTTT. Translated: CASSIGLRNTGELFF. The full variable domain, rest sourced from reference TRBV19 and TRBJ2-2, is DGGITQSPKYLFRKEGQNVTLSCEQNLNHDAMYWYRQDPGQGLRLIYYSQIVNDFQKGDIAEGYSVSREKKESFPLTVTSAQKNPTAFYLCASSIGLRNTGELFFGEGSRLTVL.

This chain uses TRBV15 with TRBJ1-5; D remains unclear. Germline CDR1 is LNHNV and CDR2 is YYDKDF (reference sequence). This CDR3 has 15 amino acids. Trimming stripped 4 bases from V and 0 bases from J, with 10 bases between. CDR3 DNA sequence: TGTGCCACCAGCATCGATGGTAATAGCAATCAGCCCCAGCATTTT. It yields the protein CATSIDGNSNQPQHF.

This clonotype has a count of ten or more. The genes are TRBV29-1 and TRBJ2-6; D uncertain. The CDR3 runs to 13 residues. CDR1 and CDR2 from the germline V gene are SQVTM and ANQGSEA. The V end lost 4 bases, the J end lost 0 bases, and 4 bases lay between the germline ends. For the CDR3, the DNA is TGCAGCGTTGCAACCTCTGGGGCCAACGTCCTGACTTTC. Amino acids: CSVATSGANVLTF. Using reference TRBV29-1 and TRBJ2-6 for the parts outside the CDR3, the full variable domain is SAVISQKPSRDICQRGTSLTIQCQVDSQVTMMFWYRQQPGQSLTLIATANQGSEATYESGFVIDKFPISRPNLTFSTLTVSNMSPEDSSIYLCSVATSGANVLTFGAGSRLTVL.

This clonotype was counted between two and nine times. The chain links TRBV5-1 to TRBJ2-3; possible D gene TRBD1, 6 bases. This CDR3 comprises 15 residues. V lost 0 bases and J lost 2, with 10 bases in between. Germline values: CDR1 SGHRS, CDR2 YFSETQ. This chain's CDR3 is CASSLEGTNTDTQYF. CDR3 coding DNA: TGCGCCAGCAGCTTGGAGGGGACAAACACAGATACGCAGTATTTT.

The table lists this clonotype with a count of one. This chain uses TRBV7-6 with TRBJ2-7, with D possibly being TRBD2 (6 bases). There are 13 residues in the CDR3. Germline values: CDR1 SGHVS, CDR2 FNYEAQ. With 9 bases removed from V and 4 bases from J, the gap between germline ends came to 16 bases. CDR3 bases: TGTGCCAGTTCCGGAGGGCCTTGGTACGAGCAGTACTTC. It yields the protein CASSGGPWYEQYF.

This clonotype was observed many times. The CDR3 DNA reads as TGTGCCAGCAGCCCCGGCCTCTCTGGAAACACCATATATTTT. Translation gives CASSPGLSGNTIYF. The V gene is TRBV6-1, the J gene TRBJ1-3; D gene ambiguous. Germline CDR1 and CDR2: MNHNS and SASEGT. Trimming took 6 bases from V and 0 from J, leaving 9 bases between them. CDR3 length: 14 residues.

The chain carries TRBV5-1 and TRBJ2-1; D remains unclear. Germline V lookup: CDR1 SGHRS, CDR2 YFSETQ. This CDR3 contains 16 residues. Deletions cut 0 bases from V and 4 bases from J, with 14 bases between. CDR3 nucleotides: TGCGCCAGCAGCTTGGTCAGGAAGACCTTATACAATGAGCAGTTCTTC. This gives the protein CASSLVRKTLYNEQFF.

This CDR3 is CASSYYYMLHQPQHF. For the CDR3, the DNA is TGTGCCAGCAGTTACTACTATATGTTGCATCAGCCCCAGCATTTT. The chain recombines TRBV6-2 or TRBV6-3 with TRBJ1-5; D is unresolved. The germline CDR1 and CDR2 sequences are MNHEY and SVGEGT. The CDR3 loop spans 15 amino acids. V dropped 1 base and J dropped 5 bases, with 12 bases sitting between them.

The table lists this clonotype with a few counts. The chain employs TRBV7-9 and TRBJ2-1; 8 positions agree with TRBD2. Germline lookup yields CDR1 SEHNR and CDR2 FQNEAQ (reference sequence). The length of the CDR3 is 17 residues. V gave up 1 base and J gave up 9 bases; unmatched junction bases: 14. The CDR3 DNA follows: TGTGCCAGCAGCTTAGGTGTAGCGGGGAGGATGAGCGGTGAGCAGTTCTTC. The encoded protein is CASSLGVAGRMSGEQFF. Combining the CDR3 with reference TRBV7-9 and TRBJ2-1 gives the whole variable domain DTGVSQNPRHKITKRGQNVTFRCDPISEHNRLYWYRQTLGQGPEFLTYFQNEAQLEKSRLLSDRFSAERPKGSFSTLEIQRTEQGDSAMYLCASSLGVAGRMSGEQFFGPGTRLTVL.

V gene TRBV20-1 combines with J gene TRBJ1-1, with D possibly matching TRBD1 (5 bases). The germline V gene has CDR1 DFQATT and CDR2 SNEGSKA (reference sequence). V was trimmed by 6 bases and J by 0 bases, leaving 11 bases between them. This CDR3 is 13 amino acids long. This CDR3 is CSAAEGVNTEAFF. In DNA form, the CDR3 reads TGCAGTGCCGCGGAAGGGGTGAACACTGAAGCTTTCTTT.

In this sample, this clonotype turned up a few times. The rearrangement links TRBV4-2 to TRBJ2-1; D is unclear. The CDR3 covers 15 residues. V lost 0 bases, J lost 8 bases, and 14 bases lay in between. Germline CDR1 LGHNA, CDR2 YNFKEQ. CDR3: CASSQDPVGSDEQFF. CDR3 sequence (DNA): TGTGCCAGCAGCCAAGATCCGGTCGGAAGTGATGAGCAGTTCTTC.

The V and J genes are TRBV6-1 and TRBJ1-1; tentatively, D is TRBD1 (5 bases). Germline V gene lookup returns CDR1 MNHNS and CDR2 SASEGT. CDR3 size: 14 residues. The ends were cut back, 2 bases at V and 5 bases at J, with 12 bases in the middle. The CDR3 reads CASSEQAGGTEAFF. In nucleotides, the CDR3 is TGTGCCAGCAGTGAACAGGCCGGGGGAACTGAAGCTTTCTTT.

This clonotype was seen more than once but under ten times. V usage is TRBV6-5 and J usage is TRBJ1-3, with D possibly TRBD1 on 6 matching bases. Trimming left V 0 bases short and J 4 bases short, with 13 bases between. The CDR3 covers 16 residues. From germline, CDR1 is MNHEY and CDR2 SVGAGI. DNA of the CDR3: TGTGCCAGCAGTTACTCGTGGCAGGGGCAAGGAAACACCATATATTTT. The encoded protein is CASSYSWQGQGNTIYF.

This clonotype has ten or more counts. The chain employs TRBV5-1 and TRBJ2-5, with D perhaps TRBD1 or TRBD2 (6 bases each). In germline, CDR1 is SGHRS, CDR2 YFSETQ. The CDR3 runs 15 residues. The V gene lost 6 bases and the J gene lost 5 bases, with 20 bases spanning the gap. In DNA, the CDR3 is TGCGCCAGCACCTCATCTCACACAGGGAGGGAGACCCAGTACTTC. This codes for CASTSSHTGRETQYF.

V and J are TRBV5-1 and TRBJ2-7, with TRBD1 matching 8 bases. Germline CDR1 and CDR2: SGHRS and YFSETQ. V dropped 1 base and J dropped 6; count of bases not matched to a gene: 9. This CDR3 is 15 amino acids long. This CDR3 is CASSLPRQGAVEQYF. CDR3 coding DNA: TGCGCCAGCAGCTTGCCTCGGCAGGGGGCGGTCGAGCAGTACTTC.

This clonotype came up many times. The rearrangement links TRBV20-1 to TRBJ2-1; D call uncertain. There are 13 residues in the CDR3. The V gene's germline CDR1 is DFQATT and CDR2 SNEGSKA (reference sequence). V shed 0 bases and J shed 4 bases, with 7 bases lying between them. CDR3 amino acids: CSARDRRYNEQFF. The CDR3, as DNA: TGCAGTGCTAGAGATCGACGATACAATGAGCAGTTCTTC.

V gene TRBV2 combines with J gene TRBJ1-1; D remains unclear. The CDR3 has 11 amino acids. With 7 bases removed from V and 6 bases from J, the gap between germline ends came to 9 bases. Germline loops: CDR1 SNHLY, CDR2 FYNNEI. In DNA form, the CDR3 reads TGTGCCAGCATTTTTTACGCTGAAGCTTTCTTT. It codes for CASIFYAEAFF.

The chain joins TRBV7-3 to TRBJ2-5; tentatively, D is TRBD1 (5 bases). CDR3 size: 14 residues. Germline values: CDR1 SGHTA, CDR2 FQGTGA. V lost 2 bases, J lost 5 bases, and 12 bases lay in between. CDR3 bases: TGTGCCAGCAGCTTATCGGCAGGGCTGGAGACCCAGTACTTC. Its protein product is CASSLSAGLETQYF.

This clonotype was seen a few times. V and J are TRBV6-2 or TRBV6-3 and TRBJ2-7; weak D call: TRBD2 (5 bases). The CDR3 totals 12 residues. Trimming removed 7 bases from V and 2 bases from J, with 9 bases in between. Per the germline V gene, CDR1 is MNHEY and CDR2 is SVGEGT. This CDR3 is CASTDYPYEQYF. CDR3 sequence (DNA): TGTGCCAGCACCGACTATCCCTACGAGCAGTACTTC.

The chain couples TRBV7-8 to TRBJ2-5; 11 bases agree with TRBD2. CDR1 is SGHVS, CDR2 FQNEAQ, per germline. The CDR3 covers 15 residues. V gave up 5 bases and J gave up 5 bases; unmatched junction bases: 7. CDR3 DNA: TGTGCCAGCAGCCCGCTAGCGGGAGGAATCGAGACCCAGTACTTC. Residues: CASSPLAGGIETQYF. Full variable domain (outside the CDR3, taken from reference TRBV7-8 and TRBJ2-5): GAGVSQSPRYKVAKRGQDVALRCDPISGHVSLFWYQQALGQGPEFLTYFQNEAQLDKSGLPSDRFFAERPEGSVSTLKIQRTQQEDSAVYLCASSPLAGGIETQYFGPGTRLLVL.

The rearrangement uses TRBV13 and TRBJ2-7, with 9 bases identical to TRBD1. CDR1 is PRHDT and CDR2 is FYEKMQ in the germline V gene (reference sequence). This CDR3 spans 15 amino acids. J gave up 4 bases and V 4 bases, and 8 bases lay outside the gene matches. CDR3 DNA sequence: TGTGCCAGCAGCTCAAGGGACAGGGCGGGTTACGAGCAGTACTTC. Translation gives CASSSRDRAGYEQYF.

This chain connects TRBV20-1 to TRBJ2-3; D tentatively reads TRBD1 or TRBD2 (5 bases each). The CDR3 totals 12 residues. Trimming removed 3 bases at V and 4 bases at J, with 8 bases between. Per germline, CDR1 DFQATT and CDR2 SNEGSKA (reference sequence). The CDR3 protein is CSASGDPDTQYF. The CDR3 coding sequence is TGCAGTGCTAGTGGGGACCCAGATACGCAGTATTTT.

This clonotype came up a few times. CDR3 sequence reads: CSAGGPGIFYEQYF. The CDR3 DNA reads as TGCAGTGCCGGAGGGCCAGGGATATTCTACGAGCAGTACTTC. The rearrangement joins TRBV20-1 to TRBJ2-7; tentative D call: TRBD2 (6 bases). Germline-derived CDR1 and CDR2 are DFQATT and SNEGSKA (reference sequence). The length of the CDR3 is 14 residues. V lost 6 bases and J lost 3, with 18 bases in between.

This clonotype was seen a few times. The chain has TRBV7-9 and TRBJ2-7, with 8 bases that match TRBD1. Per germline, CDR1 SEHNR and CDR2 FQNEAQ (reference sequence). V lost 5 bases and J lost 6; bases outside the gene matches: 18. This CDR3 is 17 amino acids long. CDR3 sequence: CASSVSGTGPLWGEQYF. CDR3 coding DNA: TGTGCCAGCAGCGTATCCGGGACAGGACCCTTGTGGGGCGAGCAGTACTTC.

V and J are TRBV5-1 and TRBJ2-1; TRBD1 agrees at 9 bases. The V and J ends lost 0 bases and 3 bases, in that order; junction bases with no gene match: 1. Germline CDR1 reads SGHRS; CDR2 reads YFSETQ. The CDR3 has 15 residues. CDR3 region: CASSLGDRDYNEQFF. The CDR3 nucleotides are TGCGCCAGCAGCTTGGGGGACAGGGACTACAATGAGCAGTTCTTC.

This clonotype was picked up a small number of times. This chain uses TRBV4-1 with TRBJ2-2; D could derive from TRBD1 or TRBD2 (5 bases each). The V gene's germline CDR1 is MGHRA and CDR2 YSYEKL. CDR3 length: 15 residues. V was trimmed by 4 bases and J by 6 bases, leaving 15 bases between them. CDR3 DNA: TGCGCCAGCAGCCCGGGACGGATGAGGTCCGGGGAGCTGTTTTTT. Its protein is CASSPGRMRSGELFF.

In nucleotides, the CDR3 is TGCAGTGCTCCCGTAGCGGGGGAGCCAGATACGCAGTATTTT. The encoded protein is CSAPVAGEPDTQYF. The J gene is TRBJ2-3, the V gene TRBV20-1; 9 bases agree with TRBD2. CDR1 is DFQATT, CDR2 SNEGSKA, per germline (reference sequence). CDR3 length: 14 amino acids. Trimming cost V 5 bases and J 4 bases; bases outside gene matches: 7.

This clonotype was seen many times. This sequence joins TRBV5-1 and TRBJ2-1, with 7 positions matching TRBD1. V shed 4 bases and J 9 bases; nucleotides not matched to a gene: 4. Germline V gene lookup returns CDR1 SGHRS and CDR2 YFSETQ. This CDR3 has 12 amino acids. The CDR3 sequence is CASSHAGGEQFF. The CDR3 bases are TGCGCCAGCAGCCACGCAGGGGGTGAGCAGTTCTTC.

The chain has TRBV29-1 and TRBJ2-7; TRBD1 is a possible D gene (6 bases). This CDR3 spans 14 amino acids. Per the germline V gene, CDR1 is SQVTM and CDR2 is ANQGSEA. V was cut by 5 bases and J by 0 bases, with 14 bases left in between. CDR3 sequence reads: CSVFEQGASYEQYF. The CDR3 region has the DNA TGCAGCGTTTTTGAACAGGGAGCCTCCTACGAGCAGTACTTC.